The 11 T cell receptor beta chains listed next were all sequenced from one sample in a study of beta chain features in type 1 diabetes. Findings and limits, study-wide: Shorter TCRB CDR3s, moderately but significantly so, marked every one of the four CD4+ subsets in Type 1 diabetes patients.

Every isolated RNA sample was fully reverse transcribed, so sequencing captured expressed TCRB transcripts. Some clones are missing from TCRdb's copy, which holds only in-frame ones; the method was immunoSEQ multiplex PCR. The data contain 300,000 to 400,000 clones, 13% of them seen just once; the ten biggest clones take up about 0.015%. Their antigens remain unidentified. The sequenced material came from naive CD4+ T cells from blood. These receptors were obtained from a woman in her late teens or twenties with type 1 diabetes.

This clone turned up a few times. This chain connects TRBV30 to TRBJ1-1, with D tentatively TRBD1 (5 bases). This CDR3 has 14 residues. V lost 2 bases and J lost 2, with 12 bases in between. Germline V gene sequence: CDR1 GTSNPN, CDR2 SVGIG (reference sequence). The CDR3 reads CAWSSPQGNTEAFF. CDR3 DNA sequence: TGTGCCTGGAGTTCTCCGCAGGGAAACACTGAAGCTTTCTTT.

The sample holds a few counts of this clone. The chain is built from TRBV5-1 and TRBJ2-1, with 11 bases that match TRBD1. Germline-derived CDR1 and CDR2 are SGHRS and YFSETQ. The CDR3 runs 15 residues. V dropped 4 bases and J dropped 8; count of bases not matched to a gene: 8. CDR3 sequence (DNA): TGCGCCAGCAGCCCCCGGGACAGGGGGGCCCATGAGCAGTTCTTC. It is translated as CASSPRDRGAHEQFF.

In its sample, this clone was seen a few times. V is TRBV28 and J is TRBJ2-3; 7 nucleotides agree with TRBD1. CDR1 and CDR2 from the germline V gene are MDHEN and SYDVKM. This CDR3 region has 15 residues. V lost 3 bases and J lost 4; bases outside the gene matches: 7. CDR3 bases: TGTGCCAGCAGTTTTAGGGGGCAAAGGGCAGATACGCAGTATTTT. Translation: CASSFRGQRADTQYF.

This clone has only a few counts. This chain uses TRBV5-1 with TRBJ1-5, with 7 nucleotides matching TRBD1. Germline V lookup: CDR1 SGHRS, CDR2 YFSETQ. V trimming: 0 bases; J trimming: 4 bases; junction bases outside the gene matches: 4. This CDR3 has 15 amino acids. The CDR3 region has the DNA TGCGCCAGCAGCTTGGAAGGGGGCTGGAATCAGCCCCAGCATTTT. Protein product: CASSLEGGWNQPQHF. The whole variable domain, filled in from reference TRBV5-1 and TRBJ1-5, reads KAGVTQTPRYLIKTRGQQVTLSCSPISGHRSVSWYQQTPGQGLQFLFEYFSETQRNKGNFPGRFSGRQFSNSRSEMNVSTLELGDSALYLCASSLEGGWNQPQHFGDGTRLSIL.

J is TRBJ2-3 and V is TRBV9; D is unresolved. The CDR3 totals 14 residues. The germline CDR1 and CDR2 sequences are SGDLS and YYNGEE. The V gene lost 3 bases and the J gene lost 2 bases, with 10 bases spanning the gap. CDR3 sequence reads: CASSGPPYTDTQYF. The CDR3 nucleotides are TGTGCCAGCAGCGGCCCGCCCTACACAGATACGCAGTATTTT.

V is TRBV2 and J is TRBJ2-7, with a possible D match to TRBD1 (5 bases). Trimming took off 11 bases at V and 4 bases at J, with 15 bases between the two ends. Germline CDR1 is SNHLY and CDR2 is FYNNEI. This CDR3 comprises 12 residues. CDR3 loop: CAAHRTPYEQYF. The CDR3 DNA is TGTGCCGCACACCGGACACCGTACGAGCAGTACTTC.

This clone was detected only a few times. This rearrangement joins TRBV5-1 to TRBJ2-7; perhaps TRBD2 as D (6 bases). Germline loops: CDR1 SGHRS, CDR2 YFSETQ. The CDR3 is 14 amino acids. Trimming shortened V by 0 bases and J by 5 bases, and 12 bases separated the two germline ends. CDR3 in DNA: TGCGCCAGCAGCTTGGCCGCGGGAAGAGACGAGCAGTACTTC. Its translation is CASSLAAGRDEQYF. Supplemented by reference TRBV5-1 and TRBJ2-7, the full variable domain reads KAGVTQTPRYLIKTRGQQVTLSCSPISGHRSVSWYQQTPGQGLQFLFEYFSETQRNKGNFPGRFSGRQFSNSRSEMNVSTLELGDSALYLCASSLAAGRDEQYFGPGTRLTVT.

This chain connects TRBV19 to TRBJ1-1, with no clear D. The V gene's germline CDR1 is LNHDA and CDR2 SQIVND (reference sequence). The V and J ends lost 9 bases and 2 bases respectively, with 19 bases between them. This CDR3 is 15 amino acids long. CDR3 amino acids: CASGPGLILNTEAFF. DNA for the CDR3: TGTGCCAGCGGCCCAGGACTGATTCTAAACACTGAAGCTTTCTTT.

The chain recombines TRBV28 with TRBJ2-7; D remains ambiguous. Trimming stripped 6 bases from V and 2 bases from J, with 5 bases between. This CDR3 region has 11 residues. Germline V gene lookup returns CDR1 MDHEN and CDR2 SYDVKM. The CDR3 loop reads CASSTTYEQYF. CDR3 in DNA: TGTGCCAGCAGCACAACCTACGAGCAGTACTTC. The whole variable domain, filled in from reference TRBV28 and TRBJ2-7, reads DVKVTQSSRYLVKRTGEKVFLECVQDMDHENMFWYRQDPGLGLRLIYFSYDVKMKEKGDIPEGYSVSREKKERFSLILESASTNQTSMYLCASSTTYEQYFGPGTRLTVT.

This clone was counted a few times. This chain joins TRBV12-5 and TRBJ2-1, with a weak D call TRBD2 (5 bases). Germline-derived CDR1 and CDR2 are LGHNT and FRNRAP. CDR3 length equals 13 residues. Trimming removed 6 bases from V and 9 bases from J, with 15 bases in between. CDR3 in DNA: TGTGCTAGTGGGCGGAGGATCGGAACTGAGCAGTTCTTC. It encodes CASGRRIGTEQFF.

The chain is built from TRBV29-1 and TRBJ2-1; no clear D gene. Deletions cut 5 bases from V and 0 bases from J, with 8 bases between. CDR3 length: 13 amino acids. Germline V lookup: CDR1 SQVTM, CDR2 ANQGSEA. The CDR3 DNA is TGCAGCGTTCAAGTATACTCCTACAATGAGCAGTTCTTC. It specifies CSVQVYSYNEQFF.